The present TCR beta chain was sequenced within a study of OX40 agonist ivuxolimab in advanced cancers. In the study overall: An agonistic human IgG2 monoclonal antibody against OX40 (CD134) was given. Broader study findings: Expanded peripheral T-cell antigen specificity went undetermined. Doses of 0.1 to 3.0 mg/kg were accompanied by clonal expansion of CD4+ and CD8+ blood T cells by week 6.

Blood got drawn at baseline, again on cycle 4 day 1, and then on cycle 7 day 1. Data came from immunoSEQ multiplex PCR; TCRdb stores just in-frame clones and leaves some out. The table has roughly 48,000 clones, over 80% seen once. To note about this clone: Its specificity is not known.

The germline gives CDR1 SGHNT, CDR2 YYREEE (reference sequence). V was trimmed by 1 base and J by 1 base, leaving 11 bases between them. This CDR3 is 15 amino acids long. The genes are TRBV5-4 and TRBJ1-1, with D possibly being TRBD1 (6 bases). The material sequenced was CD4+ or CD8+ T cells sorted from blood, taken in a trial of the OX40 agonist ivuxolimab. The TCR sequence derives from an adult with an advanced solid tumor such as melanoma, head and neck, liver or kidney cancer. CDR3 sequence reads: CASSLTGFRNTEAFF. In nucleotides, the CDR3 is TGTGCCAGCAGCTTGACAGGGTTTAGGAACACTGAAGCTTTCTTT.